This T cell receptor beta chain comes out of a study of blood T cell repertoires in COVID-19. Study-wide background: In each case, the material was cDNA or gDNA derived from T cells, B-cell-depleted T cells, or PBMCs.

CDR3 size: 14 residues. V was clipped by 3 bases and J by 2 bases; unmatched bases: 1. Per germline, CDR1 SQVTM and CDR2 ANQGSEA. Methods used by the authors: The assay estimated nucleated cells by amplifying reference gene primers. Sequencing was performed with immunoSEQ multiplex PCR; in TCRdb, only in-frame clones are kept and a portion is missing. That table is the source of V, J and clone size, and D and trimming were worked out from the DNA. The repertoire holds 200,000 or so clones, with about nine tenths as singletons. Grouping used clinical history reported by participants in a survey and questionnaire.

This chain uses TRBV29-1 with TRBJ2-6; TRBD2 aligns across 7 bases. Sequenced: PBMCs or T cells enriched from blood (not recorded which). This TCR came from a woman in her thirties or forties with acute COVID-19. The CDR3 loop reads CSVDGGAGANVLTF. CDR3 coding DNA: TGCAGCGTTGATGGGGGGGCTGGGGCCAACGTCCTGACTTTC. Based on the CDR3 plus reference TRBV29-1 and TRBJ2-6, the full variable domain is SAVISQKPSRDICQRGTSLTIQCQVDSQVTMMFWYRQQPGQSLTLIATANQGSEATYESGFVIDKFPISRPNLTFSTLTVSNMSPEDSSIYLCSVDGGAGANVLTFGAGSRLTVL.